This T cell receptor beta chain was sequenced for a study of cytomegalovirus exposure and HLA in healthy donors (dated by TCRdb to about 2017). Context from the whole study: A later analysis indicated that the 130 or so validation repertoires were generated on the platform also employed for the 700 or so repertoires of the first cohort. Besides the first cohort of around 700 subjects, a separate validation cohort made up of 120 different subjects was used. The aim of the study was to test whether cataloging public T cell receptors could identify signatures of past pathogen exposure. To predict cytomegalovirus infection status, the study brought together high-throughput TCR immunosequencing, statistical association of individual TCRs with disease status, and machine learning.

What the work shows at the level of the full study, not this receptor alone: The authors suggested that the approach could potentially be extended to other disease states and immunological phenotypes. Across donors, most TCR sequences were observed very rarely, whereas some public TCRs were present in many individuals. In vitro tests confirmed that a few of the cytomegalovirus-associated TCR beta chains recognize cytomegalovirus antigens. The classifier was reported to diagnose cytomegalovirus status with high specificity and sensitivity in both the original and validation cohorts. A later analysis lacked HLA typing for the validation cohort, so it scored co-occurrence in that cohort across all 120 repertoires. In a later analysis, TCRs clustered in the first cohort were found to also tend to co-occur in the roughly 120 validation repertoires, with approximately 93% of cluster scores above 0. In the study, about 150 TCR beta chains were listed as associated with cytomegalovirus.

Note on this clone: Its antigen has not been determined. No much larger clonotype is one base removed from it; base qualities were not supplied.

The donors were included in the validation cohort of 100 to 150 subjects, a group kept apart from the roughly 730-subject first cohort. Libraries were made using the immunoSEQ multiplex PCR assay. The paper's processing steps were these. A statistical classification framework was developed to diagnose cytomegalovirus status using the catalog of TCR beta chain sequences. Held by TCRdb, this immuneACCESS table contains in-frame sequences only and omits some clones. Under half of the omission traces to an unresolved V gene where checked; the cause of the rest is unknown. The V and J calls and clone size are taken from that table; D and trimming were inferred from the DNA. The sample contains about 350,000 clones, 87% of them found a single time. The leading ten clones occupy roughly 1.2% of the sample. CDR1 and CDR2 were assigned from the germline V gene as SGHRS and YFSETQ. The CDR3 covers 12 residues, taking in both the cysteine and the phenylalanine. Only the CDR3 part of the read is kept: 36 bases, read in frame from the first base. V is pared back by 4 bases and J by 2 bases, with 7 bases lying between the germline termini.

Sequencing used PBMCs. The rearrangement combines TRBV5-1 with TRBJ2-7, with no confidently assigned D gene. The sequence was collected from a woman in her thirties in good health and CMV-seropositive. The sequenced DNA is TGCGCCAGCAGCCGCGAGGCCTACGAGCAGTACTTC. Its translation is CASSREAYEQYF.